This section outlines one T cell receptor (beta chain) sequence together with its context. Which antigen it targets is not known. Base-call qualities are not available, and no considerably larger clone is one nucleotide away. Germline trimming amounts to 4 bases on V and 2 bases on J, with 10 as the count of junction bases outside the gene matches. According to the germline V gene (reference sequence), CDR1 reads SGHNT and CDR2 reads YYREEE. The CDR3 contains 16 residues, cysteine and phenylalanine counted. The DNA shown is the 48-base CDR3, in frame from base 1. The data are from a study of blood T cell repertoires in COVID-19 (dated by TCRdb to between 2020 and 2021). About the investigation overall: Collaborator samples came from the United States, Italy and Spain and covered acute and convalescent phases of COVID-19. Where HLA class I and class II types were available, the types were taken from metadata supplied by the sample provider, not from assay-based typing. Subjects who had been exposed to COVID-19, were actively infected with it, or had recovered from it provided the deeply sampled blood TCRbeta repertoires that made up the dataset. The material from the prospective study consisted of cDNA or gDNA derived from T cells, B-cell-depleted T cells, or PBMCs. Samples came from the ongoing ImmuneRACE study (first 160 participants) plus 1,254 subjects from 6 global collaborators. A de-identified subject ID, COVID-19 status, age in years and sex were almost always included in the sample metadata. The repertoires were released in a freely available public database intended as a resource for research on the immune response to SARS-CoV-2. What the work shows at the level of the full study, not this receptor alone: How much clinical and demographic metadata was included differed by source and by participant, and the metadata was provided uncurated.

Each collaborating institution followed its own protocols to collect whole blood in K2EDTA tubes. For TCRbeta analysis, collaborators shipped samples as frozen whole blood, isolated PBMCs, or DNA extracted from either of those sample types. The immunoSEQ Assay, a bias-controlled multiplex PCR, was used to amplify TCRbeta CDR3 regions from genomic DNA. The paper's processing steps were these. The number of nucleated cells in each sample was estimated from the amplification of reference gene primers within the assay. Sequence reads were collapsed and filtered to measure the absolute abundance of every unique TCRbeta CDR3 rearrangement. For each sample, productive Simpson clonality was calculated as the square root of Simpson's diversity index over productive rearrangements. TCRdb carries this immuneACCESS record with in-frame sequences only. Its versions omit some clonotypes, under half of them owing to an unresolved V gene in the studies checked, with the rest unexplained. For V, J and clone size, that table is used; D and trimming come from the DNA. The table for this sample lists around 31,000 clones; roughly nine tenths of them were counted only once. Clones ranked in the top ten supply 24% of the sample.

Sequencing input: peripheral blood. The chain is encoded by TRBV5-4 joined to TRBJ2-5; 8 bases in between match TRBD1. The origin of this receptor is a human donor with active COVID-19. The donor label of this sample is uncertain. Here the CDR3 is given as CASSTGRGRFQETQYF. The DNA sequence is TGTGCCAGCAGCACGGGCAGGGGGCGCTTTCAAGAGACCCAGTACTTC.